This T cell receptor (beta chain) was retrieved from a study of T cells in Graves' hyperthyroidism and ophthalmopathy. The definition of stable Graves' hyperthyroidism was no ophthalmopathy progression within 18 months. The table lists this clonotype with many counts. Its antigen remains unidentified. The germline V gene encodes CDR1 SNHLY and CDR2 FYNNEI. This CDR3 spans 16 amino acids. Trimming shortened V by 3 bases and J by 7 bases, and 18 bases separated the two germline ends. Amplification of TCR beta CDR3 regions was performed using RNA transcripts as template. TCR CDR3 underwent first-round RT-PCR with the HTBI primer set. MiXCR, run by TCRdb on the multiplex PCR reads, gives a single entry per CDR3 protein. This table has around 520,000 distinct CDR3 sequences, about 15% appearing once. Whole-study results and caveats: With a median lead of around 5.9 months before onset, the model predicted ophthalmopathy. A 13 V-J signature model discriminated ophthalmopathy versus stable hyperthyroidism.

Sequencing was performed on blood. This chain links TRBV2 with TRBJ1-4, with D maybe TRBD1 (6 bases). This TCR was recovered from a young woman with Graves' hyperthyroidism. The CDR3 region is CASSDPGGAGGEKLFF. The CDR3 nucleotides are TGTGCCAGCAGTGATCCGGGGGGCGCGGGCGGTGAAAAACTGTTTTTT. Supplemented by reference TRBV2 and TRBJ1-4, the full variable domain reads EPEVTQTPSHQVTQMGQEVILRCVPISNHLYFYWYRQILGQKVEFLVSFYNNEISEKSEIFDDQFSVERPDGSNFTLKIRSTKLEDSAMYFCASSDPGGAGGEKLFFGSGTQLSVL.